The clone carrying this TCR beta chain was observed a few times. This entry belongs to a study of early T cells in non-severe SARS-CoV-2 infection. Germline-derived CDR1 and CDR2 are LGHDT and YNNKEL (reference sequence). V was shortened by 0 bases and J by 13 bases, with 16 bases between the two germline ends. This CDR3 has 15 amino acids. Attached unique molecular identifiers marked individual cDNA molecules. In TCRdb, the 5' RACE reads were re-called with MiXCR into one record per CDR3 protein. Seen here are 32,000 or so distinct CDR3 sequences, about 5% observed once, and the top ten hold roughly 13%.

The sample comprised whole blood. V gene TRBV3-1 combines with J gene TRBJ1-6; D remains unclear. This sequence originates from an adult who was a healthcare worker with PCR-confirmed SARS-CoV-2 infection or an uninfected control (not recorded which). In DNA, the CDR3 is TGTGCCAGCAGCCAAGATGTAACCTCGGATGTTCCCCTCCACTTT. Translation gives CASSQDVTSDVPLHF.